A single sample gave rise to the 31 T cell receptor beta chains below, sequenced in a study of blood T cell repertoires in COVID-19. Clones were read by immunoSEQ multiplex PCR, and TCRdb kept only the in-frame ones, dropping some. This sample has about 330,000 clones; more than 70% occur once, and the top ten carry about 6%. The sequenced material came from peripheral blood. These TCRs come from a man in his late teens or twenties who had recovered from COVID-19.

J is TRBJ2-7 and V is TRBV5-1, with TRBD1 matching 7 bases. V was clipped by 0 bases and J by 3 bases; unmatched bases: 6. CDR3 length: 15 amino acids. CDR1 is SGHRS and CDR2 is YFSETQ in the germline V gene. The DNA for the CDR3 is TGCGCCAGCAGCTTGGTTACAGGGGCCAACTACGAGCAGTACTTC. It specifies CASSLVTGANYEQYF.

Here the CDR3 reads CASSYSEGALGGYTF. The CDR3 bases are TGTGCCAGCAGTTACTCGGAGGGGGCCCTCGGGGGCTACACCTTC. J is TRBJ1-2 and V is TRBV6-6; 7 bases agree with TRBD1. CDR3 length: 15 amino acids. Germline CDR1 reads MNHNY; CDR2 reads SVGAGI (reference sequence). Trimming cost V 0 bases and J 8 bases; bases outside gene matches: 9.

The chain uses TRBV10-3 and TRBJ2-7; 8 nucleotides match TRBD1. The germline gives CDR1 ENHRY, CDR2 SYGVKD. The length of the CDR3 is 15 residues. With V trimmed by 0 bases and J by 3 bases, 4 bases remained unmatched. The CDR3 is CAISESGQGVYEQYF. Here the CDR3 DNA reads TGTGCCATCAGTGAGTCAGGACAGGGAGTCTACGAGCAGTACTTC.

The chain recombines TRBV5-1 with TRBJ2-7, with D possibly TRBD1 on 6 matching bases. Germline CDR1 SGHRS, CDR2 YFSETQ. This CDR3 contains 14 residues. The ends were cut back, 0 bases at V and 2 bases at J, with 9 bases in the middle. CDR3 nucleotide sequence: TGCGCCAGCAGCTTGGTTTCAGGGGCCTACGAGCAGTACTTC. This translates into CASSLVSGAYEQYF.

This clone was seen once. CDR3 bases: TGTGCCAGCAGCCTAATACACAATCAGCCCCAGCATTTT. Translating it yields CASSLIHNQPQHF. The rearrangement links TRBV14 to TRBJ1-5; D remains unclear. The CDR3 sequence is 13 residues long. V was trimmed by 4 bases and J by 3 bases, leaving 7 bases between them. Germline V CDR1 and CDR2: SGHDN, FVKESK.

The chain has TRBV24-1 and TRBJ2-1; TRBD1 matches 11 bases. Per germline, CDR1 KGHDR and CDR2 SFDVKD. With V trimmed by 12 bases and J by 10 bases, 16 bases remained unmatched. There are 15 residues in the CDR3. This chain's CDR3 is CAVETGTGGGGEQFF. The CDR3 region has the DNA TGTGCCGTAGAGACCGGGACAGGGGGAGGGGGGGAGCAGTTCTTC.

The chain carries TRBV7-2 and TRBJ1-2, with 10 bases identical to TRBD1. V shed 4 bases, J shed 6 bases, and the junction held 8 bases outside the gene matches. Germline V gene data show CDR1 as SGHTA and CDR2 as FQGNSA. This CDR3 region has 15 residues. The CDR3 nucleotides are TGTGCCAGCAGCTCCGCGACAGGGGGCTTAAATGGCTACACCTTC. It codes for CASSSATGGLNGYTF.

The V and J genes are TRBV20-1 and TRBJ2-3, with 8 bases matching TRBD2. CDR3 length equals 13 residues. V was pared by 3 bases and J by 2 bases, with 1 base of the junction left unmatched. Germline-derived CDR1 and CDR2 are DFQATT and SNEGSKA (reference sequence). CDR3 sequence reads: CSASSGTTDTQYF. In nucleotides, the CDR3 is TGCAGTGCTAGTAGCGGGACCACAGATACGCAGTATTTT.

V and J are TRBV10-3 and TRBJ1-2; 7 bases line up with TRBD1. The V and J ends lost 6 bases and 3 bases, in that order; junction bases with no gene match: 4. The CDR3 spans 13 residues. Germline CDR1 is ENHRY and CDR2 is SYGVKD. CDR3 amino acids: CAISQQGYYGYTF. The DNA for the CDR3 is TGTGCCATCAGCCAACAGGGGTACTATGGCTACACCTTC.

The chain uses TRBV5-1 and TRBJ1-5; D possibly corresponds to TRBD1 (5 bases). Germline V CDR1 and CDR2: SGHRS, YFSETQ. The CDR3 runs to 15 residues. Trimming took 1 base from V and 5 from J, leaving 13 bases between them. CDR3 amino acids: CASSLLAGQHQPQHF. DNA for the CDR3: TGCGCCAGCAGCTTGCTGGCAGGGCAACATCAGCCCCAGCATTTT.

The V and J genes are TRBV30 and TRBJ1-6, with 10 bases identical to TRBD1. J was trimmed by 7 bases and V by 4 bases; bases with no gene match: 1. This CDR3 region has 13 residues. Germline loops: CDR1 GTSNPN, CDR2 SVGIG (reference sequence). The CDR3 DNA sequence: TGTGCCTGGAAGGGACAGGGGAATTCACCCCTCCACTTT. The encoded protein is CAWKGQGNSPLHF.

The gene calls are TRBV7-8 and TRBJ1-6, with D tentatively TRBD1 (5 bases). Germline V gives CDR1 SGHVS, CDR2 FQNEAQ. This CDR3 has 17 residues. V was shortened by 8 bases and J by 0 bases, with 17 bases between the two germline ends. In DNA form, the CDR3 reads TGTGCCAGCGGGCCGGGCGGGGCACTCTCCTATAATTCACCCCTCCACTTT. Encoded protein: CASGPGGALSYNSPLHF.

CDR3 amino acids: CASSSHSGGLSYEQYF. The CDR3 DNA reads as TGTGCCAGCAGCTCTCATAGCGGGGGACTCTCCTACGAGCAGTACTTC. V and J are TRBV5-6 and TRBJ2-7; 9 nucleotides align to TRBD2. Trimming at V came to 3 bases and at J to 0 bases, leaving 7 bases not matched to a gene. CDR1 and CDR2 (germline): SGHDT, YYEEEE. The CDR3 consists of 16 residues.

For the CDR3, the DNA is TGTGCCAGCAGCTTGGTACAGCCCAATGAGCAGTTCTTC. It codes for CASSLVQPNEQFF. The rearrangement links TRBV5-4 to TRBJ2-1; no firm D call. Trimming cost V 0 bases and J 6 bases, with 7 bases left between them. Germline V gene data show CDR1 as SGHNT and CDR2 as YYREEE (reference sequence). The length of the CDR3 is 13 residues. Using reference TRBV5-4 and TRBJ2-1 for the parts outside the CDR3, the full variable domain is ETGVTQSPTHLIKTRGQQVTLRCSSQSGHNTVSWYQQALGQGPQFIFQYYREEENGRGNFPPRFSGLQFPNYSSELNVNALELDDSALYLCASSLVQPNEQFFGPGTRLTVL.

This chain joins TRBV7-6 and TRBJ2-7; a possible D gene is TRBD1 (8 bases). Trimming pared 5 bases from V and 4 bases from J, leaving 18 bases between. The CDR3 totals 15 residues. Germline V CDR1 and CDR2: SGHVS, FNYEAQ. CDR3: CASSVTDRGGYEQYF. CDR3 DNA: TGTGCCAGCAGCGTTACCGACAGGGGAGGGTACGAGCAGTACTTC.

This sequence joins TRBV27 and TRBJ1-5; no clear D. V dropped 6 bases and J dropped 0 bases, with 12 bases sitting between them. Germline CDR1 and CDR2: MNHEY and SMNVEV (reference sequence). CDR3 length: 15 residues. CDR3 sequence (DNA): TGTGCCAGCAGAAATAGAGTTAATAGCAATCAGCCCCAGCATTTT. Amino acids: CASRNRVNSNQPQHF.

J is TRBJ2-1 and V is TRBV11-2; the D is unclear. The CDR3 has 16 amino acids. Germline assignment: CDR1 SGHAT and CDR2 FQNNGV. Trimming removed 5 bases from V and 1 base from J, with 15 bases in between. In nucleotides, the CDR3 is TGTGCCAGCAGCGACCCGTTAGCCGGTTCCTACAATGAGCAGTTCTTC. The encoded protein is CASSDPLAGSYNEQFF. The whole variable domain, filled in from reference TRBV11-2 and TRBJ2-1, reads EAGVAQSPRYKIIEKRQSVAFWCNPISGHATLYWYQQILGQGPKLLIQFQNNGVVDDSQLPKDRFSAERLKGVDSTLKIQPAKLEDSAVYLCASSDPLAGSYNEQFFGPGTRLTVL.

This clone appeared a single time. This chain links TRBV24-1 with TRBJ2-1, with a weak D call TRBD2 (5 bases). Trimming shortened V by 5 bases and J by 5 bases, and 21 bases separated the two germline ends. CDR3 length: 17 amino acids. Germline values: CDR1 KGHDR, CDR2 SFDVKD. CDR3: CATSATPAISVHNEQFF. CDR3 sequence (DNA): TGTGCCACCAGTGCCACCCCGGCTATTAGCGTCCACAATGAGCAGTTCTTC.

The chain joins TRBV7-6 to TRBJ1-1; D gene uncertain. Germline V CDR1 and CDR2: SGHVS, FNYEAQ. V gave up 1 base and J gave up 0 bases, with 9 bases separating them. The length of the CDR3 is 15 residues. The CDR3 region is CASSLDDNMNTEAFF. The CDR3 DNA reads TGTGCCAGCAGCTTAGACGACAATATGAACACTGAAGCTTTCTTT.

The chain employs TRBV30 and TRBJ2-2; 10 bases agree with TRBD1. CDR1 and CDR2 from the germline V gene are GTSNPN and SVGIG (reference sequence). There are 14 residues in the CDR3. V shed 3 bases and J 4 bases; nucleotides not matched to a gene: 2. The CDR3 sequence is CAWRGQGGTGELFF. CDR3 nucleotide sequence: TGTGCCTGGAGAGGACAGGGGGGCACCGGGGAGCTGTTTTTT.

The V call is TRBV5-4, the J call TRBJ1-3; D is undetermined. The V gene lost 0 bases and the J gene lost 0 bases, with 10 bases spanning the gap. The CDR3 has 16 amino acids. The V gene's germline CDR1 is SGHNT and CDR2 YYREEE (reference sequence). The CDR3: CASSLGGQNSGNTIYF. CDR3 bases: TGTGCCAGCAGCTTGGGCGGGCAGAACTCTGGAAACACCATATATTTT.

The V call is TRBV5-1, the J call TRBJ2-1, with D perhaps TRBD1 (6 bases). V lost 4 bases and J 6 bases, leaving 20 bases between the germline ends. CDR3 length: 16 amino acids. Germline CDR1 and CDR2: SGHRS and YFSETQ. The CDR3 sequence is CASSETGFLQGNEQFF. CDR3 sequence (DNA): TGCGCCAGCAGCGAGACAGGTTTTCTGCAGGGCAATGAGCAGTTCTTC.

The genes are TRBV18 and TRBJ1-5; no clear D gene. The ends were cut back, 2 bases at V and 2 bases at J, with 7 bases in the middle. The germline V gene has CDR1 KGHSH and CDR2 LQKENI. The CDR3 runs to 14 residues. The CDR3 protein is CASSPYGGNQPQHF. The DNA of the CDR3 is TGTGCCAGCTCACCATACGGAGGCAATCAGCCCCAGCATTTT.

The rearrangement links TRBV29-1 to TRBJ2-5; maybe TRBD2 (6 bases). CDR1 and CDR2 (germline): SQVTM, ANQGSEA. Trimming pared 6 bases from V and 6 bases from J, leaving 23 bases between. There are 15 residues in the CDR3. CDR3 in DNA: TGCAGCGTGCTCACCCGGGCAGCGGAGGGAAAGACCCAGTACTTC. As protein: CSVLTRAAEGKTQYF.

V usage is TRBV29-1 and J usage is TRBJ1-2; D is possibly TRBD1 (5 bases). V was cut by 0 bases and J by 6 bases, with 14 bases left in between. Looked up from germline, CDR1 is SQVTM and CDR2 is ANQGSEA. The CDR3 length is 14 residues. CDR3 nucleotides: TGCAGCGTTGAAGATGGGCAAGGGGAGGATGGCTACACCTTC. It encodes CSVEDGQGEDGYTF.

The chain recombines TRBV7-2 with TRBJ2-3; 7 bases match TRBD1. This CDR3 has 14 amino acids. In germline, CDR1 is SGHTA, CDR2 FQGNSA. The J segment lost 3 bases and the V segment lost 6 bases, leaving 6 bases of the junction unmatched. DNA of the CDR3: TGTGCCAGCAGTCGGGACAGTGGAACAGATACGCAGTATTTT. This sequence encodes CASSRDSGTDTQYF.

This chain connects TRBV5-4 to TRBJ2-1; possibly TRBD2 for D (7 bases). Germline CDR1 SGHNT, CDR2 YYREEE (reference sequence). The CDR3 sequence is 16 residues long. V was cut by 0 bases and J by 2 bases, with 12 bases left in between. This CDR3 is CASSLDGGATYNEQFF. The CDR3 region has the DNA TGTGCCAGCAGCTTGGATGGGGGGGCCACCTACAATGAGCAGTTCTTC. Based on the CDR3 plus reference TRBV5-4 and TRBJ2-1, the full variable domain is ETGVTQSPTHLIKTRGQQVTLRCSSQSGHNTVSWYQQALGQGPQFIFQYYREEENGRGNFPPRFSGLQFPNYSSELNVNALELDDSALYLCASSLDGGATYNEQFFGPGTRLTVL.

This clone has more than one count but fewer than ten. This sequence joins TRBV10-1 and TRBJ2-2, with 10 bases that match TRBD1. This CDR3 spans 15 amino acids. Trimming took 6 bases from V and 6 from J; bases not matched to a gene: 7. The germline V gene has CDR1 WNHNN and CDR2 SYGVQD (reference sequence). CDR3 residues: CASSPGTGDAGELFF. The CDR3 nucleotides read TGCGCCAGCAGCCCCGGGACAGGGGATGCCGGGGAGCTGTTTTTT.

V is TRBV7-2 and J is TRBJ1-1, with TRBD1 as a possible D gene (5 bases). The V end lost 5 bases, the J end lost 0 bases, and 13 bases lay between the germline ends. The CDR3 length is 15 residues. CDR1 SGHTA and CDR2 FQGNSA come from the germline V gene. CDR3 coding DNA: TGTGCCAGCAGCCCCTGGGCAGGGATGAACACTGAAGCTTTCTTT. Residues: CASSPWAGMNTEAFF. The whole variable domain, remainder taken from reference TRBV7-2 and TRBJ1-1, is GAGVSQSPSNKVTEKGKDVELRCDPISGHTALYWYRQSLGQGLEFLIYFQGNSAPDKSGLPSDRFSAERTGGSVSTLTIQRTQQEDSAVYLCASSPWAGMNTEAFFGQGTRLTVV.

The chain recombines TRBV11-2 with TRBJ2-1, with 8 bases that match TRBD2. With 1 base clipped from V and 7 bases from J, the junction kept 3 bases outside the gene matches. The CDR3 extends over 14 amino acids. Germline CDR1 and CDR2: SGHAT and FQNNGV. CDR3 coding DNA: TGTGCCAGCAGCTTAGGGGCGGGGGGAAATGAGCAGTTCTTC. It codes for CASSLGAGGNEQFF.

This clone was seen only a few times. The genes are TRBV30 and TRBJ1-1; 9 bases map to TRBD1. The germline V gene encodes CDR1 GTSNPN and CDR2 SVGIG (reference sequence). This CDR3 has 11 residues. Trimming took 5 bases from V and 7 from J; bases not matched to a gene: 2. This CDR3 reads CAWGQGLEAFF. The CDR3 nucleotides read TGTGCCTGGGGACAGGGGCTTGAAGCTTTCTTT.